This is a list of T cell receptor beta chains from one sample in a study of blood T cell repertoires in COVID-19. This table comes from immunoSEQ multiplex PCR, and its TCRdb copy is limited to in-frame clones, with some not included. The sample lists 250,000 or so clones; approximately 86% were seen once. Input material: peripheral blood. The receptors stem from a man aged 40-49 years with active or convalescent COVID-19. The CDR3 runs from the conserved cysteine through the conserved F or W. The D gene is left open where the match is weak. Rows give clone size only sometimes, using once, few, many, or a class for an expanded clone.

abundance	d_gene	v_gene	j_gene	CDR3nt	CDR3aa
once	-	TRBV30	TRBJ1-3	TGTGCCTGGAGTGGGGCCTCTGGAAACACCATATATTTT	CAWSGASGNTIYF
-	-	TRBV21-1	TRBJ2-7	TGTGCCAGCAGCAAAGGGAGTCCGCCCTACGAGCAGTACTTC	CASSKGSPPYEQYF
-	TRBD1	TRBV11-2	TRBJ1-6	TGTGCCAGCAGCGTTCGTGGGACAGCGAATTCACCCCTCCACTTT	CASSVRGTANSPLHF
once	TRBD2	TRBV3-1/TRBV3-2	TRBJ2-1	TGTGCCAGCAGCCTCTTGGGGAGCGGGAGGGCCCATGAGCAGTTCTTC	CASSLLGSGRAHEQFF
-	-	TRBV5-1	TRBJ1-1	TGCGCCAGCAGTTATCAACGGGAAACCACTGAAGCTTTCTTT	CASSYQRETTEAFF
-	TRBD2	TRBV5-4	TRBJ2-2	TGTGCCAGCAGCTTGGATGTGGGACTAGCGGGACCGAACACCGGGGAGCTGTTTTTT	CASSLDVGLAGPNTGELFF
-	-	TRBV7-8	TRBJ2-7	TGTGCCAGCACAGTACAGAGTTCCTCCTACGAGCAGTACTTC	CASTVQSSSYEQYF
-	-	TRBV9	TRBJ2-2	TGTGCCAGCAGCGGACAGTCCTTGAACACCGGGGAGCTGTTTTTT	CASSGQSLNTGELFF
-	TRBD1	TRBV5-1	TRBJ1-2	TGCGCCAGCAGACATGGACAGGGAAGGACCTATTCCTATGGCTACACCTTC	CASRHGQGRTYSYGYTF
-	-	TRBV10-3	TRBJ1-1	TGTGCCACCCGGTCGTCGGGTGAAGCTTTCTTT	CATRSSGEAFF
-	TRBD1	TRBV7-8	TRBJ1-1	TGTGCCACAAGCAGGGGGATGAACACTGAAGCTTTCTTT	CATSRGMNTEAFF
-	-	TRBV6-5	TRBJ1-4	TGTGCCAGCAGTTACTATGGGCCGCATGAAAAACTGTTTTTT	CASSYYGPHEKLFF
-	-	TRBV30	TRBJ1-1	TGTGCCTGGAGTTTAAGAGGCGGCACTGAAGCTTTCTTT	CAWSLRGGTEAFF
-	TRBD1	TRBV28	TRBJ2-1	TGTGCCAGCAGTTTAGGGCGGCAGGGGGCTTACAATGAGCAGTTCTTC	CASSLGRQGAYNEQFF
-	TRBD2	TRBV6-6	TRBJ2-1	TGTGCCAGCAGGCGAGGGCTAGCGGGAGGGTCCTCCTACAATGAGCAGTTCTTC	CASRRGLAGGSSYNEQFF
-	-	TRBV5-6	TRBJ2-3	TGTGCCAGCAGCTTGGAACTCCACTCCACAGATACGCAGTATTTT	CASSLELHSTDTQYF
-	TRBD2	TRBV2	TRBJ2-5	TGTGCCAGCAGTGAAGCCACTAGCGGGTTGGAGACCCAGTACTTC	CASSEATSGLETQYF
-	-	TRBV4-1	TRBJ1-2	TGCGCCAGCAGCCAAGAAAGGTTAGACAGCCTTAACTATGGCTACACCTTC	CASSQERLDSLNYGYTF
-	TRBD1	TRBV9	TRBJ1-2	TGTGCCAGCAGCGTAACAGGGGACTATGGCTACACCTTC	CASSVTGDYGYTF
-	TRBD2	TRBV7-6	TRBJ2-2	TGTGCCAGCAGCTTAGACGCGGGGGGGCCTCGCACCGGGGAGCTGTTTTTT	CASSLDAGGPRTGELFF
-	-	TRBV11-2	TRBJ1-5	TGTGCCAGCAGCTTCGGAGTGGATCAGCCCCAGCATTTT	CASSFGVDQPQHF
few	TRBD2	TRBV28	TRBJ2-5	TGTGCCAGCAGTTTATCTTGGGGGGAGGGGCAAGAGACCCAGTACTTC	CASSLSWGEGQETQYF
-	-	TRBV3-1/TRBV3-2	TRBJ1-1	TGTGCCAGCAGCCCAAGGCGGGGAACTGAAGCTTTCTTT	CASSPRRGTEAFF
-	TRBD2	TRBV11-3	TRBJ2-5	TGTGCCAGCAGCTCAGTGAACCGGGACTACAACGCCCCTTCTCGTACCCAGTACTTC	CASSSVNRDYNAPSRTQYF
-	-	TRBV7-9	TRBJ2-7	TGTGCCAGCAGCTGGGGCACACAGGGAAACGAGCAGTACTTC	CASSWGTQGNEQYF
-	TRBD2	TRBV5-4	TRBJ2-2	TGTGCCAGCAGCTTGGTGGCTAGCGGGGGCACCGGGGAGCTGTTTTTT	CASSLVASGGTGELFF
-	TRBD2	TRBV4-2	TRBJ2-1	TGTGCCAGCAGCCAAGGAACTAGCGGGGGATGGTATGAGCAGTTCTTC	CASSQGTSGGWYEQFF
-	-	TRBV29-1	TRBJ2-7	TGCAGCGCTGCCGACAGGCAACCTTACGAGCAGTACTTC	CSAADRQPYEQYF
once	TRBD1	TRBV5-4	TRBJ1-1	TGTGCCAGCAGCCAACCGGGACAGGGGGCGGTCACTGAAGCTTTCTTT	CASSQPGQGAVTEAFF
-	TRBD1	TRBV24-1	TRBJ2-1	TGTGCCACTAGCGATCTCGGGACAGGTTACAATGAGCAGTTCTTC	CATSDLGTGYNEQFF
-	TRBD1	TRBV2	TRBJ2-5	TGTGCCAGCATCGGGACAGTACAAGAGACCCAGTACTTC	CASIGTVQETQYF
once	-	TRBV30	TRBJ2-7	TGTGCCTGGAGAGGGGATTCCTCCTACGAGCAGTACTTC	CAWRGDSSYEQYF
few	-	TRBV5-1	TRBJ1-4	TGCGCCAGCAGCGGGTTAGACAGGGAAAAACTGTTTTTT	CASSGLDREKLFF
-	-	TRBV27	TRBJ1-1	TGTGCCAGCACGCTCCGGGGGGGATACACTGAAGCTTTCTTT	CASTLRGGYTEAFF
-	TRBD1	TRBV7-8	TRBJ2-1	TGTGCCAGCAGCTTAGCGACTATATTAGAGACAGGGGGCCTGAGTAATGAGCAGTTCTTC	CASSLATILETGGLSNEQFF